One and the same sample provided the 30 T cell receptor beta chains below, sequenced in a study of T cells in localized non-small cell lung cancer. Method: immunoSEQ multiplex PCR; TCRdb's copy keeps in-frame clones and lacks some. This sample has roughly 17,000 clones, with around 89% found just once. This material consisted of peripheral blood, taken before any cancer treatment. The receptor set was obtained from a male donor at least 60 years old with stage II squamous cell lung carcinoma.

The chain couples TRBV14 to TRBJ1-2, with D maybe TRBD1 (6 bases). The length of the CDR3 is 16 residues. Germline V gene lookup returns CDR1 SGHDN and CDR2 FVKESK. The V end lost 1 base, the J end lost 6 bases, and 18 bases lay between the germline ends. In DNA, the CDR3 is TGTGCCAGCAGCCAAGCTTTTGGGCAGGGGCTTCATGGCTACACCTTC. Its translation is CASSQAFGQGLHGYTF.

J is TRBJ2-7 and V is TRBV4-2; the D gene is possibly TRBD1 (6 bases). Trimming shortened V by 1 base and J by 2 bases, and 12 bases separated the two germline ends. CDR3 length equals 15 residues. The germline V gene has CDR1 LGHNA and CDR2 YNFKEQ. The CDR3 region is CASSQGYGQPYEQYF. The CDR3 DNA reads TGTGCCAGCAGCCAAGGGTATGGACAGCCCTACGAGCAGTACTTC.

This rearrangement joins TRBV11-2 to TRBJ2-1; the D gene is possibly TRBD2 (5 bases). This CDR3 is 12 amino acids long. CDR1 is SGHAT and CDR2 is FQNNGV in the germline V gene. Trimming took off 5 bases at V and 7 bases at J, with 9 bases between the two ends. Here the CDR3 reads CASSRGFNEQFF. CDR3 nucleotides: TGTGCCAGCAGCCGAGGGTTTAATGAGCAGTTCTTC. Variable domain in full (rest from reference TRBV11-2 and TRBJ2-1): EAGVAQSPRYKIIEKRQSVAFWCNPISGHATLYWYQQILGQGPKLLIQFQNNGVVDDSQLPKDRFSAERLKGVDSTLKIQPAKLEDSAVYLCASSRGFNEQFFGPGTRLTVL.

This chain uses TRBV5-6 with TRBJ2-1; D ambiguous. The CDR3 contains 13 residues. Trimming took 0 bases from V and 7 from J, leaving 8 bases between them. Germline V gives CDR1 SGHDT, CDR2 YYEEEE. CDR3: CASSLVSVNEQFF. The CDR3 DNA reads TGTGCCAGCAGCTTGGTGTCGGTTAATGAGCAGTTCTTC.

This clone was seen just once. CDR3 in amino acids: CASSQDASGSSGANVLTF. The CDR3 DNA reads as TGTGCCAGCAGCCAAGATGCTAGCGGGAGCTCTGGGGCCAACGTCCTGACTTTC. The rearrangement uses TRBV5-5 and TRBJ2-6, with 10 nucleotides matching TRBD2. Germline V gives CDR1 SGHKS, CDR2 YYEKEE (reference sequence). This CDR3 spans 18 amino acids. V shed 4 bases, J shed 0 bases, and the junction held 7 bases outside the gene matches.

This sequence joins TRBV5-1 and TRBJ2-5, with 13 bases aligning to TRBD2. The CDR3 covers 23 residues. V was clipped by 0 bases and J by 4 bases; unmatched bases: 24. CDR1 is SGHRS, CDR2 YFSETQ, per germline. The CDR3: CASSLVLAGGGSVGPKKRETQYF. The CDR3 DNA reads as TGCGCCAGCAGCTTGGTACTAGCGGGAGGGGGCTCCGTCGGTCCCAAAAAAAGAGAGACCCAGTACTTC. Full variable domain (missing parts from reference TRBV5-1 and TRBJ2-5): KAGVTQTPRYLIKTRGQQVTLSCSPISGHRSVSWYQQTPGQGLQFLFEYFSETQRNKGNFPGRFSGRQFSNSRSEMNVSTLELGDSALYLCASSLVLAGGGSVGPKKRETQYFGPGTRLLVL.

V usage is TRBV6-1 and J usage is TRBJ2-5; 10 nucleotides line up with TRBD1. The germline gives CDR1 MNHNS, CDR2 SASEGT. The length of the CDR3 is 14 residues. Trimming at V came to 7 bases and at J to 4 bases, leaving 6 bases not matched to a gene. The CDR3 is CASILDRGRETQYF. For the CDR3, the DNA is TGTGCCAGCATCCTCGACAGGGGGCGAGAGACCCAGTACTTC.

V and J are TRBV28 and TRBJ2-7; possibly TRBD2 for D (5 bases). The CDR3 is made up of 15 amino acids. Germline V CDR1 and CDR2: MDHEN, SYDVKM. V lost 2 bases and J lost 1, with 12 bases in between. CDR3: CASSLLLAMSYEQYF. In DNA form, the CDR3 reads TGTGCCAGCAGTTTACTCCTAGCTATGTCCTACGAGCAGTACTTC.

V is TRBV4-2 and J is TRBJ1-4, with TRBD1 identical over 10 bases. This CDR3 is 16 amino acids long. The trim removed 4 bases at V and 7 bases at J, leaving 9 bases unmatched. CDR1 LGHNA and CDR2 YNFKEQ come from the germline V gene. The CDR3 is CASSPQGDRGREKLFF. CDR3 nucleotide sequence: TGTGCCAGCAGCCCACAAGGTGACAGGGGGCGTGAAAAACTGTTTTTT.

The V call is TRBV28, the J call TRBJ1-2; weak D call: TRBD1 (5 bases). There are 15 residues in the CDR3. V lost 10 bases to trimming and J lost 2 bases, with 20 bases between them. Germline assignment: CDR1 MDHEN and CDR2 SYDVKM. The CDR3 sequence is CATLGDGMQNYGYTF. The DNA of the CDR3 is TGTGCCACCTTGGGGGACGGAATGCAAAACTATGGCTACACCTTC.

The chain uses TRBV19 and TRBJ2-7; 9 bases fit TRBD2. Germline V CDR1 and CDR2: LNHDA, SQIVND (reference sequence). The junction had 5 bases not matched to a gene; V was cut back by 5 bases and J by 3 bases. The length of the CDR3 is 14 residues. Here the CDR3 DNA reads TGTGCCAGTAGTCCTAGCGGGATAAACTACGAGCAGTACTTC. This encodes CASSPSGINYEQYF.

The sample holds a few counts of this clone. CDR3 DNA: TGTGCCAGCAGCTCAACAGGGGCGGACACTGAAGCTTTCTTT. This sequence encodes CASSSTGADTEAFF. V usage is TRBV5-6 and J usage is TRBJ1-1; 7 positions agree with TRBD1. Trimming at V came to 3 bases and at J to 3 bases, leaving 5 bases not matched to a gene. CDR1 is SGHDT, CDR2 YYEEEE, per germline. The CDR3 is 14 residues long.

The CDR3: CASSPRGGRGAGELFF. In DNA, the CDR3 is TGTGCCAGCAGTCCTAGAGGTGGGAGGGGAGCCGGGGAGCTGTTTTTT. The genes are TRBV2 and TRBJ2-2; 7 bases agree with TRBD2. This CDR3 spans 16 amino acids. In germline, CDR1 is SNHLY, CDR2 FYNNEI. V shed 5 bases, J shed 6 bases, and the junction held 12 bases outside the gene matches.

The chain links TRBV19 to TRBJ1-1; maybe TRBD1 (6 bases). The CDR3 consists of 13 residues. Trimming removed 4 bases from V and 8 bases from J, with 14 bases in between. CDR1 and CDR2 (germline): LNHDA, SQIVND (reference sequence). This CDR3 is CASSTPLQGEAFF. CDR3 coding DNA: TGTGCCAGTAGTACCCCTCTTCAGGGGGAAGCTTTCTTT. Full variable domain (missing parts from reference TRBV19 and TRBJ1-1): DGGITQSPKYLFRKEGQNVTLSCEQNLNHDAMYWYRQDPGQGLRLIYYSQIVNDFQKGDIAEGYSVSREKKESFPLTVTSAQKNPTAFYLCASSTPLQGEAFFGQGTRLTVV.

The J gene is TRBJ2-7, the V gene TRBV2, with 8 nucleotides matching TRBD2. The CDR3 has 15 amino acids. The V segment lost 1 base and the J segment 4 bases; nucleotides outside the gene matches: 6. CDR1 and CDR2 (germline): SNHLY, FYNNEI. CDR3 sequence reads: CASSEVSGSGYEQYF. The DNA of the CDR3 is TGTGCCAGCAGTGAAGTAAGCGGGAGCGGATACGAGCAGTACTTC.

This chain uses TRBV7-2 with TRBJ2-1; TRBD1 matches 9 bases. Per the germline V gene, CDR1 is SGHTA and CDR2 is FQGNSA. The CDR3 totals 16 residues. V shed 9 bases, J shed 4 bases, and the junction held 13 bases outside the gene matches. The CDR3 DNA follows: TGTGCCAGTCAGCTATCTTCCGGGACAGGGTACAATGAGCAGTTCTTC. It translates to CASQLSSGTGYNEQFF. Using reference TRBV7-2 and TRBJ2-1 for the parts outside the CDR3, the full variable domain is GAGVSQSPSNKVTEKGKDVELRCDPISGHTALYWYRQSLGQGLEFLIYFQGNSAPDKSGLPSDRFSAERTGGSVSTLTIQRTQQEDSAVYLCASQLSSGTGYNEQFFGPGTRLTVL.

The V and J genes are TRBV28 and TRBJ1-2; no reliable D call. V lost 2 bases and J lost 8, with 6 bases in between. This CDR3 region has 11 residues. The germline gives CDR1 MDHEN, CDR2 SYDVKM. CDR3 in amino acids: CASSLGRGYTF. The DNA of the CDR3 is TGTGCCAGCAGTTTAGGAAGAGGCTACACCTTC.

This chain uses TRBV29-1 with TRBJ1-2, with 7 bases that match TRBD1. Per germline, CDR1 SQVTM and CDR2 ANQGSEA. CDR3 length equals 13 residues. V was clipped by 4 bases and J by 5 bases; unmatched bases: 7. The CDR3 DNA reads as TGCAGCGTTGTCGGAGGACAGGCATATGGCTACACCTTC. It specifies CSVVGGQAYGYTF.

The chain links TRBV18 to TRBJ2-5; no clear D. The CDR3 is made up of 14 amino acids. Germline CDR1 reads KGHSH; CDR2 reads LQKENI. The ends were cut back, 3 bases at V and 5 bases at J, with 13 bases in the middle. Here the CDR3 reads CASSPIETRETQYF. CDR3 nucleotides: TGTGCCAGCTCACCCATCGAGACGAGGGAGACCCAGTACTTC.

The J gene is TRBJ2-3, the V gene TRBV28; 11 positions match TRBD2. The V gene's germline CDR1 is MDHEN and CDR2 SYDVKM. V trimming: 5 bases; J trimming: 6 bases; junction bases outside the gene matches: 7. The CDR3 totals 15 residues. CDR3 nucleotides: TGTGCCAGCAGTGGGCTAGCGGGAGGATTGGATACGCAGTATTTT. This sequence encodes CASSGLAGGLDTQYF.

This chain links TRBV5-1 with TRBJ2-1; no clear D gene. The germline V gene has CDR1 SGHRS and CDR2 YFSETQ. V lost 1 base, J lost 5 bases, and 7 bases lay in between. This CDR3 is 13 amino acids long. Here the CDR3 reads CASSLTNNNEQFF. The CDR3 DNA follows: TGCGCCAGCAGCTTGACTAACAACAATGAGCAGTTCTTC.

The V and J genes are TRBV4-2 and TRBJ2-2, with 10 bases fitting TRBD2. Trimming cost V 5 bases and J 5 bases; bases outside gene matches: 5. The germline V gene has CDR1 LGHNA and CDR2 YNFKEQ. This CDR3 has 15 amino acids. The CDR3 bases are TGTGCCAGCAGCAAGGGGACTAGCGATACCGGGGAGCTGTTTTTT. The encoded protein is CASSKGTSDTGELFF.

The chain couples TRBV28 to TRBJ1-2; D is ambiguous. Germline lookup yields CDR1 MDHEN and CDR2 SYDVKM. V was cut by 8 bases and J by 3 bases, with 10 bases left in between. This CDR3 region has 12 residues. In DNA form, the CDR3 reads TGTGCCAGCTGGGGAGAGGACTATGGCTACACCTTC. It encodes CASWGEDYGYTF.

The rearrangement links TRBV6-5 to TRBJ1-5; D gene uncertain. V lost 3 bases, J lost 2 bases, and 8 bases lay in between. From germline, CDR1 is MNHEY and CDR2 SVGAGI. The CDR3 is made up of 14 amino acids. CDR3: CASSYNRGNQPQHF. Here the CDR3 DNA reads TGTGCCAGCAGTTATAATCGGGGCAATCAGCCCCAGCATTTT.

The chain couples TRBV6-5 to TRBJ2-2, with D hard to call. This CDR3 comprises 14 residues. Trimming stripped 5 bases from V and 0 bases from J, with 7 bases between. Germline V gene sequence: CDR1 MNHEY, CDR2 SVGAGI. The DNA of the CDR3 is TGTGCCAGCAGTATCAATGCGAACACCGGGGAGCTGTTTTTT. It encodes CASSINANTGELFF.

The chain links TRBV7-2 to TRBJ1-1; weak D call: TRBD1 (5 bases). Germline assignment: CDR1 SGHTA and CDR2 FQGNSA. The CDR3 extends over 13 amino acids. The ends were cut back, 10 bases at V and 1 base at J, with 13 bases in the middle. The CDR3 region has the DNA TGTGCCAATACTCGACAGACGAACACTGAAGCTTTCTTT. This gives the protein CANTRQTNTEAFF.

In this sample, this clone turned up once. The CDR3 region is CASSLLAGPYNEQFF. CDR3 sequence (DNA): TGTGCCAGCAGCTTACTAGCGGGCCCATACAATGAGCAGTTCTTC. This sequence joins TRBV7-2 and TRBJ2-1, with 8 nucleotides matching TRBD2. The CDR3 totals 15 residues. V was clipped by 2 bases and J by 4 bases; unmatched bases: 4. Looked up from germline, CDR1 is SGHTA and CDR2 is FQGNSA.

The chain links TRBV5-1 to TRBJ2-6; TRBD1 matches at 7 bases. V shed 4 bases, J shed 2 bases, and the junction held 15 bases outside the gene matches. Germline CDR1 and CDR2: SGHRS and YFSETQ. The CDR3 has 19 amino acids. DNA for the CDR3: TGCGCCAGCAGCACGGCTTCCGGGACAGTGAGGCCTGGGGCCAACGTCCTGACTTTC. Translation: CASSTASGTVRPGANVLTF.

V is TRBV10-3 and J is TRBJ1-2; D is possibly TRBD1 (6 bases). CDR1 ENHRY and CDR2 SYGVKD come from the germline V gene. V was shortened by 7 bases and J by 3 bases, with 12 bases between the two germline ends. This CDR3 contains 13 residues. The CDR3 sequence: CAINGQNYYGYTF. CDR3 nucleotide sequence: TGTGCCATCAATGGACAGAACTACTATGGCTACACCTTC.

The CDR3 coding sequence is TGTGCCTGGAGTGTACTTGGGCCCCGACAGACCGCGCGTCCCCAGGAGACCCAGTACTTC. This sequence encodes CAWSVLGPRQTARPQETQYF. This sequence joins TRBV30 and TRBJ2-5; D perhaps matches TRBD1 (5 bases). Per germline, CDR1 GTSNPN and CDR2 SVGIG (reference sequence). The CDR3 contains 20 residues. V lost 0 bases and J 5 bases, leaving 31 bases between the germline ends.